These 14 T cell receptor beta chains came from one sample sequenced in a study of Ad26.COV2.S vaccination and SARS-CoV-2 variants. Some clones are missing from TCRdb's copy, which holds only in-frame ones; the method was immunoSEQ multiplex PCR. The data hold around 86,000 clones, with under 90% observed a single time. This material consisted of peripheral blood, taken after recovery from COVID-19. Every receptor here comes from a human donor who had recovered from COVID-19.

The chain is built from TRBV28 and TRBJ1-1; 9 nucleotides line up with TRBD1. The V gene end was trimmed by 6 bases and the J gene end by 5 bases; junction bases not matched to a gene: 10. Germline CDR1 reads MDHEN; CDR2 reads SYDVKM. The CDR3 is 15 residues long. The CDR3 nucleotides are TGTGCCAGCAGCGTCCGGGACAGGGTTGGTACTGAAGCTTTCTTT. This gives the protein CASSVRDRVGTEAFF.

This clone showed up just a few times. V and J are TRBV6-5 and TRBJ1-2; D is possibly TRBD1 (5 bases). Germline V CDR1 and CDR2: MNHEY, SVGAGI. CDR3 length equals 14 residues. V was trimmed by 7 bases and J by 4 bases, leaving 16 bases between them. CDR3 sequence (DNA): TGTGCCAGCACCAAGGGTGACAGCGCCTATGGCTACACCTTC. It codes for CASTKGDSAYGYTF.

The genes are TRBV28 and TRBJ2-1; D gene uncertain. V shed 5 bases and J shed 2 bases, with 13 bases lying between them. The germline gives CDR1 MDHEN, CDR2 SYDVKM. The CDR3 is made up of 15 amino acids. The CDR3 region is CASSLTLTTYNEQFF. For the CDR3, the DNA is TGTGCCAGCAGTCTTACATTGACAACCTACAATGAGCAGTTCTTC.

In DNA form, the CDR3 reads TGTGCCAGCAGTTATCCTCAGCTTCGGTGGATCAATGAGCAGTTCTTC. Its protein is CASSYPQLRWINEQFF. The chain combines TRBV6-2 or TRBV6-3 with TRBJ2-1; D gene ambiguous. This CDR3 has 16 residues. V was shortened by 3 bases and J by 6 bases, with 18 bases between the two germline ends. CDR1 is MNHEY, CDR2 SVGEGT, per germline.

There are a few counts of this clone. The chain recombines TRBV7-9 with TRBJ2-2; D is ambiguous. Trimming took 1 base from V and 0 from J, leaving 3 bases between them. The CDR3 spans 14 residues. Germline CDR1 is SEHNR and CDR2 is FQNEAQ (reference sequence). Written as DNA, the CDR3 is TGTGCCAGCAGCTTAGTACCGAACACCGGGGAGCTGTTTTTT. Protein sequence: CASSLVPNTGELFF. Complete variable domain (other parts from reference TRBV7-9 and TRBJ2-2): DTGVSQNPRHKITKRGQNVTFRCDPISEHNRLYWYRQTLGQGPEFLTYFQNEAQLEKSRLLSDRFSAERPKGSFSTLEIQRTEQGDSAMYLCASSLVPNTGELFFGEGSRLTVL.

V gene TRBV7-2 combines with J gene TRBJ1-4; D might be TRBD1 (5 bases). The length of the CDR3 is 13 residues. Germline V gene lookup returns CDR1 SGHTA and CDR2 FQGNSA. Trimming stripped 3 bases from V and 8 bases from J, with 10 bases between. The CDR3 here is CASSFRVKEKLFF. CDR3 DNA: TGTGCCAGCAGCTTCAGGGTTAAGGAAAAACTGTTTTTT.

This clone was counted between two and nine times. V and J are TRBV5-1 and TRBJ2-2; 8 bases align to TRBD2. Germline values: CDR1 SGHRS, CDR2 YFSETQ. Trimming at V came to 2 bases and at J to 0 bases, leaving 6 bases not matched to a gene. The CDR3 totals 17 residues. The CDR3 DNA sequence: TGCGCCAGCAGCTTAGAAGCGGGGGTTTCGAACACCGGGGAGCTGTTTTTT. Amino acids: CASSLEAGVSNTGELFF.

The V and J genes are TRBV18 and TRBJ2-1; D unresolved. The V end was cut by 0 bases, the J end by 8 bases, with 17 bases between. This CDR3 contains 16 residues. Germline assignment: CDR1 KGHSH and CDR2 LQKENI. The CDR3 DNA follows: TGTGCCAGCTCACCACCCTCGTTGACTGTTGGGGATGAGCAGTTCTTC. Translating gives CASSPPSLTVGDEQFF.

The chain joins TRBV7-9 to TRBJ2-1; 9 positions match TRBD2. The germline V gene has CDR1 SEHNR and CDR2 FQNEAQ (reference sequence). There are 16 residues in the CDR3. V shed 1 base, J shed 2 bases, and the junction held 3 bases outside the gene matches. CDR3 nucleotide sequence: TGTGCCAGCAGCTTAGGGCTAGCGGGGCCCTACAATGAGCAGTTCTTC. Residues: CASSLGLAGPYNEQFF.

This chain links TRBV14 with TRBJ2-1; D is unclear. Germline V lookup: CDR1 SGHDN, CDR2 FVKESK. CDR3 length equals 14 residues. The V and J ends lost 4 bases and 6 bases respectively, with 13 bases between them. The CDR3 sequence: CASSPLDIPNEQFF. DNA for the CDR3: TGTGCCAGCAGCCCCCTAGACATTCCCAATGAGCAGTTCTTC.

The DNA for the CDR3 is TGCGCCAGCAGCTCCCACCTGAAGGAAAAACTGTTTTTT. Translating gives CASSSHLKEKLFF. The chain couples TRBV5-1 to TRBJ1-4, with no clear D. The germline V gene encodes CDR1 SGHRS and CDR2 YFSETQ. This CDR3 is 13 amino acids long. V lost 3 bases and J lost 8, with 11 bases in between.

J is TRBJ1-2 and V is TRBV28, with D uncertain. Per the germline V gene, CDR1 is MDHEN and CDR2 is SYDVKM. The CDR3 spans 14 residues. V was clipped by 4 bases and J by 4 bases, with 13 bases between them. The CDR3 is CASSSLQRGYGYTF. CDR3 bases: TGTGCCAGCAGTTCCCTCCAACGGGGCTATGGCTACACCTTC.

The chain has TRBV10-3 and TRBJ1-2; D unclear. Germline V gene sequence: CDR1 ENHRY, CDR2 SYGVKD. Between the trimmed V and J ends, which lost 8 bases and 0 bases, there was a span of 10 bases. The CDR3 runs 13 residues. CDR3 nucleotides: TGTGCCATCTGGCGGGAAACTAACTATGGCTACACCTTC. As protein: CAIWRETNYGYTF.

The chain has TRBV28 and TRBJ2-7, with TRBD1 matching 7 bases. V trimming: 5 bases; J trimming: 2 bases; junction bases outside the gene matches: 3. The CDR3 consists of 13 residues. In germline, CDR1 is MDHEN, CDR2 SYDVKM. CDR3 in amino acids: CASSLDRAYEQYF. The CDR3 region has the DNA TGTGCCAGCAGTCTTGACAGGGCCTACGAGCAGTACTTC.